The entry below gives a single TCR beta chain sequence along with its context. Profiling relied on immunoSEQ multiplex PCR, and the TCRdb table lists in-frame clones only, not all of them. The table has about 68,000 clones, around 92% seen once; the top ten hold 2% to 2.5%. The data stem from a study of T cell changes during pregnancy in multiple sclerosis. Sequencing used peripheral blood, obtained in the first trimester of pregnancy. The receptor was derived from a female donor with multiple sclerosis, enrolled in a pregnancy study.

CDR3 sequence: CASSGAAENTEAFF. In DNA, the CDR3 is TGTGCCAGCAGCGGGGCGGCGGAAAACACTGAAGCTTTCTTT. This chain links TRBV7-9 with TRBJ1-1; possibly TRBD1 for D (5 bases). The CDR3 is 14 residues long. Germline loops: CDR1 SEHNR, CDR2 FQNEAQ (reference sequence). V was pared by 5 bases and J by 2 bases, with 12 bases between.